Following are 5 T cell receptor beta chains from one sample sequenced in a study of T cells after yellow fever vaccination. TCRdb used MiXCR to reprocess the 5' RACE reads, holding one entry per CDR3 protein. The sample records about 75,000 distinct CDR3 sequences, about 7.2% being singletons. Sequences were derived from CD8+ T cells sorted from PBMCs, sampled less than 11 days after the first yellow fever vaccination. The receptors originated from a man aged 18-30 years who received the YFV17D yellow fever vaccine.

This clonotype was seen a handful of times. J is TRBJ2-2 and V is TRBV3-1; 8 positions agree with TRBD2. Trimming cost V 4 bases and J 6 bases; bases outside gene matches: 19. From germline, CDR1 is LGHDT and CDR2 YNNKEL (reference sequence). CDR3 length: 19 amino acids. CDR3 sequence: CASSPLIGLAVGVAGELFF. In DNA, the CDR3 is TGTGCCAGCAGCCCCCTAATCGGACTAGCAGTAGGGGTGGCCGGGGAGCTGTTTTTT. Using reference TRBV3-1 and TRBJ2-2 for the parts outside the CDR3, the full variable domain is DTAVSQTPKYLVTQMGNDKSIKCEQNLGHDTMYWYKQDSKKFLKIMFSYNNKELIINETVPNRFSPKSPDKAHLNLHINSLELGDSAVYFCASSPLIGLAVGVAGELFFGEGSRLTVL.

In this sample, this clonotype turned up a few times. The chain couples TRBV12-3 or TRBV12-4 to TRBJ2-2, with 11 bases matching TRBD2. The CDR3 runs to 17 residues. V was clipped by 7 bases and J by 7 bases; unmatched bases: 14. The CDR3 region is CASTTGGLAEGGGELFF. In nucleotides, the CDR3 is TGTGCCAGCACCACGGGGGGACTAGCGGAGGGGGGCGGGGAGCTGTTTTTT.

Many counts were recorded for this clonotype. The chain is built from TRBV4-1 and TRBJ1-2; the D gene is possibly TRBD1 (5 bases). The CDR3 runs 15 residues. Germline V gene sequence: CDR1 MGHRA, CDR2 YSYEKL. V lost 0 bases and J lost 4, with 12 bases in between. CDR3: CASSQDSEGRYGYTF. As DNA, the CDR3 is TGCGCCAGCAGCCAAGATTCGGAGGGGCGCTATGGCTACACCTTC.

This clonotype was found many times. V gene TRBV5-1 combines with J gene TRBJ2-6, with D tentatively TRBD1 (6 bases). CDR1 and CDR2 from the germline V gene are SGHRS and YFSETQ. Trimming removed 0 bases from V and 2 bases from J, with 9 bases in between. The CDR3 sequence is 16 residues long. The CDR3 DNA follows: TGCGCCAGCAGCTTGGGGACAGCTCCTGGGGCCAACGTCCTGACTTTC. This gives the protein CASSLGTAPGANVLTF.

A few counts support this clonotype. The DNA of the CDR3 is TGCAGCGTCAACCCGACGGTGGAACGGGAGACCCAGTACTTC. This translates into CSVNPTVERETQYF. The chain recombines TRBV29-1 with TRBJ2-5; D remains ambiguous. V was pared by 6 bases and J by 5 bases, with 19 bases between. The CDR3 consists of 14 residues. Germline V gene sequence: CDR1 SQVTM, CDR2 ANQGSEA.